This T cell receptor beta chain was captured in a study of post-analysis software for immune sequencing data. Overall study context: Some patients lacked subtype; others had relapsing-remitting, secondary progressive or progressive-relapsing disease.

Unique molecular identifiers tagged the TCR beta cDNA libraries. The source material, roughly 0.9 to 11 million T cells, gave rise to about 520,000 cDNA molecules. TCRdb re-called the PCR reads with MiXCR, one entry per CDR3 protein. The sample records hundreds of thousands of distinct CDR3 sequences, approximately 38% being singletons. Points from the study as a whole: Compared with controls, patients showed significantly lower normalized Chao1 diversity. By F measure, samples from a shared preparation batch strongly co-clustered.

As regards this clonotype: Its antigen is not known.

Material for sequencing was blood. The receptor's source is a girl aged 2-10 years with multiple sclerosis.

DNA of the CDR3: TGCGCCAGCAGCTGGGACAGGGGGGTGACCCAGTACTTC. Its translation: CASSWDRGVTQYF. The V call is TRBV5-1, the J call TRBJ2-5; 11 nucleotides line up with TRBD1. Germline trimming cut 3 bases from V and 7 bases from J; bases unmatched to any gene: 2. The CDR3 is made up of 13 amino acids. Per germline, CDR1 SGHRS and CDR2 YFSETQ.